The 23 T cell receptor beta chains below were found in one sample sequenced in a study of identifying expanded T cells in peripheral blood. Method: immunoSEQ multiplex PCR; TCRdb's copy keeps in-frame clones and lacks some. The sample has 80,000 or so clones, about four fifths seen once. Material: blood. These TCRs come from a person between 18 and 70 years old in good health.

V gene TRBV6-6 combines with J gene TRBJ2-7; 10 bases match TRBD2. Germline CDR1 reads MNHNY; CDR2 reads SVGAGI (reference sequence). The CDR3 spans 16 residues. The trim removed 1 base at V and 7 bases at J, leaving 10 bases unmatched. Written as DNA, the CDR3 is TGTGCCAGCAGTTACTTTCCGTCTAGCGGGAGCGGGGAGCAGTACTTC. Translated, it gives CASSYFPSSGSGEQYF.

The V call is TRBV19, the J call TRBJ2-7; D is undetermined. Trimming took off 4 bases at V and 1 base at J, with 14 bases between the two ends. This CDR3 has 15 amino acids. Germline V gene data show CDR1 as LNHDA and CDR2 as SQIVND (reference sequence). The CDR3 DNA reads as TGTGCCAGTAGTAGGGATGGGTTTGGTTCCTACGAGCAGTACTTC. Protein: CASSRDGFGSYEQYF.

In this sample, this clone turned up many times. The V call is TRBV6-5, the J call TRBJ1-2; D may be TRBD1 (6 bases). Germline CDR1 MNHEY, CDR2 SVGAGI. The CDR3 spans 13 residues. With 6 bases removed from V and 0 bases from J, the gap between germline ends came to 8 bases. This chain's CDR3 is CASRGQSNYGYTF. The CDR3, as DNA: TGTGCCAGCAGAGGACAGTCTAACTATGGCTACACCTTC.

The chain joins TRBV6-6 to TRBJ2-7; 15 bases agree with TRBD2. Per germline, CDR1 MNHNY and CDR2 SVGAGI (reference sequence). CDR3 length equals 16 residues. Losses at the gene ends were 6 bases for V and 0 bases for J; bases not matched to a gene: 3. The CDR3 sequence: CASSGLAGGSSYEQYF. The CDR3 coding sequence is TGTGCCAGCAGCGGACTAGCGGGAGGGAGCTCCTACGAGCAGTACTTC.

The CDR3 nucleotides are TGTGCCAGCAGTGAAGTGGTGGCCTACGAGCAGTACTTC. Residues: CASSEVVAYEQYF. The chain links TRBV2 to TRBJ2-7; no definite D call. This CDR3 is 13 amino acids long. Germline CDR1 reads SNHLY; CDR2 reads FYNNEI. V lost 1 base to trimming and J lost 2 bases, with 6 bases between them.

The V and J genes are TRBV7-9 and TRBJ2-5; 7 bases are a match to TRBD2. V shed 6 bases and J 4 bases; nucleotides not matched to a gene: 11. Germline V gene lookup returns CDR1 SEHNR and CDR2 FQNEAQ (reference sequence). CDR3 length: 15 amino acids. DNA for the CDR3: TGTGCCAGCAGTGTTAGAGGGGACTACGGAGAGACCCAGTACTTC. Amino acids: CASSVRGDYGETQYF.

The table lists this clone with a few counts. The chain joins TRBV6-5 to TRBJ2-1, with 12 bases that match TRBD2. Trimming took 6 bases from V and 3 from J; bases not matched to a gene: 3. CDR3 length equals 15 residues. Looked up from germline, CDR1 is MNHEY and CDR2 is SVGAGI. Here the CDR3 reads CASREGLAGYNEQFF. The CDR3 DNA reads TGTGCCAGCAGGGAGGGACTAGCGGGCTACAATGAGCAGTTCTTC.

The V gene is TRBV28, the J gene TRBJ2-1; 11 positions match TRBD2. Germline-derived CDR1 and CDR2 are MDHEN and SYDVKM. V lost 5 bases to trimming and J lost 9 bases; unmatched junction nucleotides: 3. The CDR3 is 13 residues long. The CDR3 sequence is CASSTLAGGEQFF. The CDR3, as DNA: TGTGCCAGCAGTACCCTAGCGGGAGGTGAGCAGTTCTTC.

The chain carries TRBV2 and TRBJ1-3; D call uncertain. V lost 3 bases to trimming and J lost 0 bases, with 3 bases between them. The germline V gene has CDR1 SNHLY and CDR2 FYNNEI. This CDR3 has 13 amino acids. This CDR3 reads CASSDNSGNTIYF. The DNA of the CDR3 is TGTGCCAGCAGTGACAACTCTGGAAACACCATATATTTT.

In this sample, this clone turned up once. This chain uses TRBV15 with TRBJ1-3, with a weak D call TRBD1 (6 bases). Germline CDR1 and CDR2: LNHNV and YYDKDF (reference sequence). CDR3 length: 15 residues. Deletions cut 5 bases from V and 0 bases from J, with 11 bases between. In DNA, the CDR3 is TGTGCCACCAGCGGGGGCGGATTCTCTGGAAACACCATATATTTT. It specifies CATSGGGFSGNTIYF.

The chain couples TRBV7-3 to TRBJ2-5, with 9 bases identical to TRBD1. V trimming: 2 bases; J trimming: 5 bases; junction bases outside the gene matches: 6. The germline gives CDR1 SGHTA, CDR2 FQGTGA. The CDR3 spans 15 residues. CDR3 loop: CASSLDRGSEETQYF. CDR3 DNA: TGTGCCAGCAGCTTAGACAGGGGGTCGGAGGAGACCCAGTACTTC.

The chain links TRBV6-1 to TRBJ2-7, with 7 bases lining up with TRBD2. The germline gives CDR1 MNHNS, CDR2 SASEGT. The CDR3 totals 17 residues. V lost 4 bases and J lost 0; bases outside the gene matches: 12. CDR3 in DNA: TGTGCCAGCAGTGTCTGGCGGGAGTTTAGGGGCTCCTACGAGCAGTACTTC. Its protein product is CASSVWREFRGSYEQYF.

The chain combines TRBV9 with TRBJ1-1; D may be TRBD1 (5 bases). Germline V CDR1 and CDR2: SGDLS, YYNGEE. The CDR3 covers 15 residues. The V end was cut by 1 base, the J end by 1 base, with 11 bases between. The DNA of the CDR3 is TGTGCCAGCAGCGTAACCGGGACGCAGAACACTGAAGCTTTCTTT. As protein: CASSVTGTQNTEAFF.

V gene TRBV7-2 combines with J gene TRBJ2-7; TRBD2 is a possible D gene (5 bases). The V gene lost 0 bases and the J gene lost 3 bases, with 15 bases spanning the gap. The length of the CDR3 is 16 residues. Germline-derived CDR1 and CDR2 are SGHTA and FQGNSA. The CDR3 reads CASSLAGVGVSYEQYF. The DNA for the CDR3 is TGTGCCAGCAGCTTAGCCGGGGTAGGCGTGAGCTACGAGCAGTACTTC. Complete variable domain (other parts from reference TRBV7-2 and TRBJ2-7): GAGVSQSPSNKVTEKGKDVELRCDPISGHTALYWYRQSLGQGLEFLIYFQGNSAPDKSGLPSDRFSAERTGGSVSTLTIQRTQQEDSAVYLCASSLAGVGVSYEQYFGPGTRLTVT.

The rearrangement links TRBV27 to TRBJ2-5; 8 bases line up with TRBD1. Germline loops: CDR1 MNHEY, CDR2 SMNVEV (reference sequence). Trimming cost V 5 bases and J 1 base; bases outside gene matches: 9. The CDR3 is 16 amino acids. This CDR3 is CASSNLRTGFQETQYF. The CDR3 nucleotides read TGTGCCAGCAGTAACCTAAGGACAGGGTTCCAAGAGACCCAGTACTTC.

The gene calls are TRBV7-2 and TRBJ2-7; 10 nucleotides match TRBD1. V shed 1 base, J shed 6 bases, and the junction held 15 bases outside the gene matches. The germline CDR1 and CDR2 sequences are SGHTA and FQGNSA. The CDR3 extends over 18 amino acids. CDR3 sequence (DNA): TGTGCCAGCAGCTTAGGACCCCCACAGACAGGGGGCCAAGGCGAGCAGTACTTC. It codes for CASSLGPPQTGGQGEQYF.

The chain uses TRBV19 and TRBJ2-7, with D possibly being TRBD2 (6 bases). Germline values: CDR1 LNHDA, CDR2 SQIVND (reference sequence). This CDR3 comprises 15 residues. Trimming cost V 3 bases and J 3 bases, with 15 bases left between them. CDR3 coding DNA: TGTGCCAGTAGTATGAAGATGGAGGAGGGCTACGAGCAGTACTTC. As protein: CASSMKMEEGYEQYF.

V gene TRBV18 combines with J gene TRBJ2-7; the D gene could be TRBD1 or TRBD2 (5 bases each). The CDR3 is 18 residues long. Trimming shortened V by 0 bases and J by 5 bases, and 23 bases separated the two germline ends. Looked up from germline, CDR1 is KGHSH and CDR2 is LQKENI. The CDR3 DNA is TGTGCCAGCTCACCACCTTTTCTGGGACGGAGGACTGAAGACGAGCAGTACTTC. Translation gives CASSPPFLGRRTEDEQYF.

V gene TRBV11-3 combines with J gene TRBJ2-2; D may match TRBD1 or TRBD2 (5 bases each). The CDR3 is 14 amino acids. Looked up from germline, CDR1 is SGHNT and CDR2 is YENEEA. V lost 4 bases to trimming and J lost 1 base, with 7 bases between them. For the CDR3, the DNA is TGTGCCAGCAGCTGGGACCGGAACACCGGGGAGCTGTTTTTT. Its protein is CASSWDRNTGELFF.

The chain employs TRBV6-6 and TRBJ2-7; 7 positions match TRBD2. The trim removed 5 bases at V and 5 bases at J, leaving 9 bases unmatched. This CDR3 comprises 14 residues. The germline CDR1 and CDR2 sequences are MNHNY and SVGAGI (reference sequence). CDR3 amino acids: CASSTRTRGHEQYF. The CDR3 region has the DNA TGTGCCAGCAGTACTCGGACTAGGGGCCACGAGCAGTACTTC.

This chain uses TRBV18 with TRBJ2-2; unclear D gene. V shed 1 base and J shed 4 bases, with 13 bases lying between them. The length of the CDR3 is 16 residues. Germline CDR1 is KGHSH and CDR2 is LQKENI. DNA of the CDR3: TGTGCCAGCTCACCACGGGCCAGTCTGGGCACCGGGGAGCTGTTTTTT. Residues: CASSPRASLGTGELFF. The variable domain in full, with the rest retrieved from reference TRBV18 and TRBJ2-2, is NAGVMQNPRHLVRRRGQEARLRCSPMKGHSHVYWYRQLPEEGLKFMVYLQKENIIDESGMPKERFSAEFPKEGPSILRIQQVVRGDSAAYFCASSPRASLGTGELFFGEGSRLTVL.

The genes are TRBV7-2 and TRBJ2-3; 12 bases fit TRBD2. CDR3 size: 17 residues. J was trimmed by 1 base and V by 0 bases; bases with no gene match: 2. The germline V gene encodes CDR1 SGHTA and CDR2 FQGNSA. CDR3 sequence (DNA): TGTGCCAGCAGCTTAGCGGGACTAGCGGGCCGCACAGATACGCAGTATTTT. As protein: CASSLAGLAGRTDTQYF. The complete variable domain, with remaining parts taken from reference TRBV7-2 and TRBJ2-3, reads GAGVSQSPSNKVTEKGKDVELRCDPISGHTALYWYRQSLGQGLEFLIYFQGNSAPDKSGLPSDRFSAERTGGSVSTLTIQRTQQEDSAVYLCASSLAGLAGRTDTQYFGPGTRLTVL.

The J gene is TRBJ2-7, the V gene TRBV7-2; 7 bases match TRBD2. The CDR3 runs 16 residues. V was clipped by 3 bases and J by 7 bases; unmatched bases: 15. The germline V gene encodes CDR1 SGHTA and CDR2 FQGNSA. The chain's CDR3 is CASSLGVSGFRMEQYF. The DNA of the CDR3 is TGTGCCAGCAGCTTGGGGGTTAGCGGGTTCAGGATGGAGCAGTACTTC.